These 30 T cell receptor beta chains share one sample of origin, sequenced in a study of cytomegalovirus exposure and HLA in healthy donors. Profiling relied on immunoSEQ multiplex PCR, and the TCRdb table lists in-frame clones only, not all of them. The profile covers about 330,000 clones, with 86% appearing a single time and about 0.8% taken by the ten largest. The specimen sequenced was PBMCs. The receptor source for this set is a woman under 30 in good health and CMV-seronegative.

The CDR3 coding sequence is TGTGCCAGCATGTGGGAGGGAAACACCATATATTTT. As protein: CASMWEGNTIYF. The rearrangement uses TRBV2 and TRBJ1-3; D is unresolved. Trimming removed 7 bases at V and 4 bases at J, with 8 bases between. CDR3 size: 12 residues. Germline lookup yields CDR1 SNHLY and CDR2 FYNNEI. The full variable domain, with the rest looked up from reference TRBV2 and TRBJ1-3, is EPEVTQTPSHQVTQMGQEVILRCVPISNHLYFYWYRQILGQKVEFLVSFYNNEISEKSEIFDDQFSVERPDGSNFTLKIRSTKLEDSAMYFCASMWEGNTIYFGEGSWLTVV.

The chain joins TRBV18 to TRBJ1-2; 12 bases match TRBD1. The V gene's germline CDR1 is KGHSH and CDR2 LQKENI. CDR3 size: 16 residues. V lost 5 bases and J lost 8; bases outside the gene matches: 12. The CDR3 DNA reads as TGTGCCAGCTCATCACAAGGGACAGGGGGCATAAGGGGCTACACCTTC. This gives the protein CASSSQGTGGIRGYTF.

The chain uses TRBV7-9 and TRBJ2-7; no clear D. The germline V and J ends were trimmed by 4 bases and 3 bases, with 7 bases remaining between them. Germline CDR1 and CDR2: SEHNR and FQNEAQ (reference sequence). The CDR3 length is 12 residues. CDR3 amino acids: CASSSHNYEQYF. The CDR3 nucleotides are TGTGCCAGCAGCTCACATAACTACGAGCAGTACTTC.

This chain joins TRBV5-6 and TRBJ1-2; tentatively, D is TRBD1 (5 bases). The germline gives CDR1 SGHDT, CDR2 YYEEEE. V lost 3 bases and J 2 bases, leaving 11 bases between the germline ends. CDR3 size: 14 residues. CDR3 in DNA: TGTGCCAGCAGCTGGGGCAATGCGAACTATGGCTACACCTTC. It specifies CASSWGNANYGYTF.

This chain uses TRBV4-2 with TRBJ1-1; D is possibly TRBD1 (5 bases). The V gene lost 0 bases and the J gene lost 1 base, with 9 bases spanning the gap. This CDR3 has 15 residues. Per germline, CDR1 LGHNA and CDR2 YNFKEQ. The CDR3 region has the DNA TGTGCCAGCAGCCAAGATGTGACAGCGAACACTGAAGCTTTCTTT. It is translated as CASSQDVTANTEAFF.

The chain employs TRBV11-3 and TRBJ2-5, with 7 bases fitting TRBD1. Germline values: CDR1 SGHNT, CDR2 YENEEA. CDR3 size: 13 residues. After removal of 4 bases from V and 2 bases from J, the junction contained 1 base not matched to a gene. DNA for the CDR3: TGTGCCAGCAGCTGGGGACAGCAAGAGACCCAGTACTTC. As protein: CASSWGQQETQYF.

The count of this clone is one. V is TRBV28 and J is TRBJ2-6; TRBD2 is a possible D gene (5 bases). Germline CDR1 and CDR2: MDHEN and SYDVKM. The CDR3 has 13 amino acids. The CDR3 nucleotides are TGTGCTCACGGGATTCGTGGAGCCAACGTCCTGACTTTC. Residues: CAHGIRGANVLTF.

V is TRBV10-3 and J is TRBJ1-5, with 11 bases fitting TRBD1. Germline CDR1 is ENHRY and CDR2 is SYGVKD. There are 19 residues in the CDR3. V shed 0 bases and J 1 base; nucleotides not matched to a gene: 8. This CDR3 is CAISESVGTGGLSNQPQHF. Here the CDR3 DNA reads TGTGCCATCAGTGAGTCAGTGGGGACAGGGGGGTTAAGCAATCAGCCCCAGCATTTT.

The chain carries TRBV7-6 and TRBJ2-1; 7 nucleotides match TRBD1. Germline-derived CDR1 and CDR2 are SGHVS and FNYEAQ. The CDR3 totals 15 residues. J was trimmed by 1 base and V by 6 bases; bases with no gene match: 6. The CDR3 region has the DNA TGTGCCAGCAGGGGGGACAGCCAGTCCTACAATGAGCAGTTCTTC. It codes for CASRGDSQSYNEQFF.

This chain connects TRBV5-1 to TRBJ2-1; 12 bases map to TRBD2. J lost 10 bases, V lost 3 bases, and 8 bases had no gene match. The CDR3 extends over 15 amino acids. Germline-derived CDR1 and CDR2 are SGHRS and YFSETQ. CDR3 DNA sequence: TGCGCCAGCAGCTCCCTGACTAGCGGGAGCGGCGAGCAGTTCTTC. Protein product: CASSSLTSGSGEQFF.

The chain has TRBV18 and TRBJ2-3; possible D gene TRBD2, 5 bases. Per the germline V gene, CDR1 is KGHSH and CDR2 is LQKENI. The length of the CDR3 is 15 residues. V gave up 3 bases and J gave up 0 bases, with 10 bases separating them. The CDR3 loop is CASSPRLISTDTQYF. The DNA of the CDR3 is TGTGCCAGCTCACCGAGACTAATTAGCACAGATACGCAGTATTTT.

The chain couples TRBV5-1 to TRBJ2-7, with D possibly being TRBD2 (5 bases). Per germline, CDR1 SGHRS and CDR2 YFSETQ. V was pared by 4 bases and J by 6 bases, with 17 bases between. CDR3 length: 14 residues. In DNA form, the CDR3 reads TGCGCCAGCAGCCCTCAGAGGGATATGCTCGAGCAGTACTTC. This translates into CASSPQRDMLEQYF. The whole variable domain, filled in from reference TRBV5-1 and TRBJ2-7, reads KAGVTQTPRYLIKTRGQQVTLSCSPISGHRSVSWYQQTPGQGLQFLFEYFSETQRNKGNFPGRFSGRQFSNSRSEMNVSTLELGDSALYLCASSPQRDMLEQYFGPGTRLTVT.

The V gene is TRBV30, the J gene TRBJ2-7, with 9 bases lining up with TRBD2. This CDR3 has 16 residues. With 1 base clipped from V and 7 bases from J, the junction kept 14 bases outside the gene matches. Per germline, CDR1 GTSNPN and CDR2 SVGIG (reference sequence). CDR3 sequence: CAWSGGSGSSGEEQYF. The CDR3 coding sequence is TGTGCCTGGAGTGGGGGTAGCGGGAGCTCCGGGGAAGAGCAGTACTTC.

V gene TRBV5-6 combines with J gene TRBJ2-2; 7 bases agree with TRBD1. The CDR3 runs to 14 residues. CDR1 SGHDT and CDR2 YYEEEE come from the germline V gene. With 0 bases clipped from V and 8 bases from J, the junction kept 4 bases outside the gene matches. This CDR3 reads CASSLVTGVGELFF. The CDR3, as DNA: TGTGCCAGCAGCTTGGTTACAGGGGTGGGGGAGCTGTTTTTT.

This clone was picked up a small number of times. As DNA, the CDR3 is TGCGCCAGCAGCTTGGGACAGGGGCTAAACTACGAGCAGTACTTC. It encodes CASSLGQGLNYEQYF. The V and J genes are TRBV5-1 and TRBJ2-7; the match to TRBD1 covers 8 bases. Per the germline V gene, CDR1 is SGHRS and CDR2 is YFSETQ. With V trimmed by 0 bases and J by 3 bases, 5 bases remained unmatched. There are 15 residues in the CDR3.

V is TRBV19 and J is TRBJ2-7; TRBD1 agrees at 11 bases. The CDR3 runs 15 residues. V dropped 3 bases and J dropped 2; count of bases not matched to a gene: 3. CDR1 and CDR2 (germline): LNHDA, SQIVND (reference sequence). CDR3 DNA sequence: TGTGCCAGTAGTATCGGGACAGGGGGGGCCTACGAGCAGTACTTC. It is translated as CASSIGTGGAYEQYF.

This sequence joins TRBV6-5 and TRBJ2-7; TRBD2 aligns across 11 bases. The CDR3 runs 15 residues. With 2 bases clipped from V and 4 bases from J, the junction kept 4 bases outside the gene matches. The V gene's germline CDR1 is MNHEY and CDR2 SVGAGI. CDR3 sequence: CASSYAGLAVYEQYF. The DNA for the CDR3 is TGTGCCAGCAGTTACGCGGGACTAGCGGTGTACGAGCAGTACTTC.

The chain has TRBV2 and TRBJ1-5, with TRBD1 identical over 7 bases. The length of the CDR3 is 14 residues. V lost 6 bases and J lost 3; bases outside the gene matches: 5. CDR1 is SNHLY, CDR2 FYNNEI, per germline. CDR3 DNA sequence: TGTGCCAGCAGCGGGGGACAGAACAATCAGCCCCAGCATTTT. This sequence encodes CASSGGQNNQPQHF. Combining the CDR3 with reference TRBV2 and TRBJ1-5 gives the whole variable domain EPEVTQTPSHQVTQMGQEVILRCVPISNHLYFYWYRQILGQKVEFLVSFYNNEISEKSEIFDDQFSVERPDGSNFTLKIRSTKLEDSAMYFCASSGGQNNQPQHFGDGTRLSIL.

On this clone itself: A junction end diverges from the germline sequence, so it may reflect a read error. CDR3 nucleotide sequence: TGTGCCAGCAGGCGGGCCCTCCTAGCTACCCAGGCAGCCTTC. This codes for CASRRALLATQAAF. The rearrangement uses TRBV6-5 and TRBJ1-2; D unresolved. The CDR3 contains 14 residues. CDR1 is MNHEY and CDR2 is SVGAGI in the germline V gene.

J is TRBJ1-2 and V is TRBV4-3; D possibly corresponds to TRBD1 (6 bases). V gave up 4 bases and J gave up 0 bases, with 15 bases separating them. Looked up from germline, CDR1 is LGHNA and CDR2 is YSLEER. The CDR3 extends over 16 amino acids. CDR3 sequence: CASSPGVTEPNYGYTF. The CDR3 DNA sequence: TGCGCCAGCAGCCCAGGGGTGACGGAACCTAACTATGGCTACACCTTC.

The J gene is TRBJ2-5, the V gene TRBV5-1; no clear D. The CDR3 length is 13 residues. V was shortened by 1 base and J by 4 bases, with 8 bases between the two germline ends. Germline-derived CDR1 and CDR2 are SGHRS and YFSETQ. CDR3 protein: CASSLIGIETQYF. The CDR3 DNA follows: TGCGCCAGCAGCTTGATTGGCATAGAGACCCAGTACTTC.

V is TRBV7-9 and J is TRBJ2-7, with 11 bases lining up with TRBD1. Germline trimming cut 4 bases from V and 1 base from J; bases unmatched to any gene: 3. CDR1 and CDR2 (germline): SEHNR, FQNEAQ (reference sequence). The CDR3 sequence is 15 residues long. The CDR3 protein is CASSSGQGGSYEQYF. CDR3 in DNA: TGTGCCAGCAGCTCGGGACAGGGGGGTTCCTACGAGCAGTACTTC.

The gene calls are TRBV5-4 and TRBJ2-5, with 8 bases matching TRBD1. The J segment lost 5 bases and the V segment lost 4 bases, leaving 4 bases of the junction unmatched. The CDR3 contains 13 residues. Germline CDR1 and CDR2: SGHNT and YYREEE (reference sequence). In nucleotides, the CDR3 is TGTGCCAGCAGCCAGGGGGCGGGTGAGACCCAGTACTTC. It is translated as CASSQGAGETQYF.

This sequence joins TRBV28 and TRBJ2-2, with a possible D match to TRBD1 (6 bases). Germline V CDR1 and CDR2: MDHEN, SYDVKM. The V end was cut by 7 bases, the J end by 2 bases, with 11 bases between. The CDR3 has 14 amino acids. CDR3 amino acids: CASNEGHNTGELFF. The CDR3 DNA reads TGTGCCAGCAACGAGGGACACAACACCGGGGAGCTGTTTTTT.

This clone was seen a handful of times. The chain joins TRBV7-2 to TRBJ2-3; D perhaps matches TRBD2 (5 bases). Germline V gene sequence: CDR1 SGHTA, CDR2 FQGNSA. V was cut by 1 base and J by 2 bases, with 10 bases left in between. The CDR3 is 15 residues long. The CDR3 spells CASSLVRGATDTQYF. As DNA, the CDR3 is TGTGCCAGCAGCTTAGTTCGGGGTGCCACAGATACGCAGTATTTT.

The CDR3 coding sequence is TGTGCCAGCAGTTGGTCCCGGGACACAGTGGGCGAGCAGTACTTC. Encoded protein: CASSWSRDTVGEQYF. V gene TRBV6-5 combines with J gene TRBJ2-7; TRBD1 might be the D (6 bases). In germline, CDR1 is MNHEY, CDR2 SVGAGI. The V gene lost 4 bases and the J gene lost 6 bases, with 19 bases spanning the gap. The CDR3 is 15 residues long.

The V and J genes are TRBV25-1 and TRBJ1-1; D might be TRBD1 (5 bases). The CDR3 covers 13 residues. The V gene lost 4 bases and the J gene lost 5 bases, with 11 bases spanning the gap. Per germline, CDR1 MGHDK and CDR2 SYGVNS. For the CDR3, the DNA is TGTGCCAGCAGTGGTCAGGGTAGTACTGAAGCTTTCTTT. It encodes CASSGQGSTEAFF.

In its sample, this clone was seen once. The chain has TRBV2 and TRBJ2-7; 8 nucleotides line up with TRBD1. Germline CDR1 reads SNHLY; CDR2 reads FYNNEI. V shed 2 bases and J 4 bases; nucleotides not matched to a gene: 7. The CDR3 loop spans 15 amino acids. The CDR3 bases are TGTGCCAGCAGTGAATCCGGGCAGGGGGCGTACGAGCAGTACTTC. Translation: CASSESGQGAYEQYF.

The chain is built from TRBV27 and TRBJ2-7; 11 nucleotides agree with TRBD2. The junction had 7 bases not matched to a gene; V was cut back by 7 bases and J by 5 bases. The CDR3 sequence is 14 residues long. Germline CDR1 reads MNHEY; CDR2 reads SMNVEV (reference sequence). CDR3 sequence: CASTLTSGTHEQYF. CDR3 DNA: TGTGCCAGCACCCTGACTAGCGGGACCCACGAGCAGTACTTC.

The V and J genes are TRBV11-2 and TRBJ2-3; D gene ambiguous. Looked up from germline, CDR1 is SGHAT and CDR2 is FQNNGV. CDR3 length: 15 residues. With 3 bases removed from V and 3 bases from J, the gap between germline ends came to 13 bases. The CDR3 here is CASSLAQPGTDTQYF. CDR3 nucleotides: TGTGCCAGCAGCTTGGCCCAACCCGGGACAGATACGCAGTATTTT.